This T cell receptor beta chain originates from a study of monozygotic twins with inflammatory bowel disease. Every single donor had a roughly 2.5 ml blood sample drawn. No T cells were sorted before total RNA was taken from whole blood. Researchers used roughly 3,800 ng of total RNA for each TCR library. Eight distinct reactions (per sample) were used to make the cDNA. TCRdb re-called the 5' RACE reads; one entry per CDR3 protein, DNA not given. Recorded for this sample: about 300,000 distinct CDR3 sequences. The sequence was obtained from a human donor with ulcerative colitis or Crohn's disease, or a healthy co-twin of an affected twin (not recorded which). Sequenced material: blood.

CDR3 protein: CASSLGRDGYNEQFF. The chain employs TRBV7-2 and TRBJ2-1; TCRdb's D gene call, TRBD1, goes unchecked for lack of DNA. This CDR3 has 15 amino acids. Germline CDR1 and CDR2: SGHTA and FQGNSA. Together with reference TRBV7-2 and TRBJ2-1, the CDR3 gives the full variable domain: GAGVSQSPSNKVTEKGKDVELRCDPISGHTALYWYRQSLGQGLEFLIYFQGNSAPDKSGLPSDRFSAERTGGSVSTLTIQRTQQEDSAVYLCASSLGRDGYNEQFFGPGTRLTVL.